This TCR beta chain was sequenced during a study of T cells in Graves' hyperthyroidism and ophthalmopathy. Study conclusions and caveats: For ophthalmopathy, model prediction preceded onset by a median 6.5 months.

This clonotype has a handful of counts. Its antigen remains unknown. The investigators amplified TCR beta CDR3 regions from RNA transcripts. HTBI primers were the set used in a first-round RT-PCR of the TCR CDR3. MiXCR, applied by TCRdb to the multiplex PCR reads, yields one record per CDR3 protein. The sample lists hundreds of thousands of distinct CDR3 sequences, 16% occurring once. Clinical symptoms, serum thyroxine, TRAb, thyroid ultrasound and orbital computed tomography informed diagnoses. The V and J ends lost 4 bases and 5 bases, in that order; junction bases with no gene match: 10. CDR3 length: 15 amino acids. From germline, CDR1 is MGHRA and CDR2 YSYEKL.

The receptor was derived from a woman aged 18-30 years with Graves' hyperthyroidism. This chain uses TRBV4-1 with TRBJ2-5, with TRBD2 matching over 7 bases. The specimen was blood. DNA for the CDR3: TGCGCCAGCAGCCGCCTCCTACTAGCGATCGAGACCCAGTACTTC. As protein: CASSRLLLAIETQYF.